These T cell receptor beta chains were read from a single sample in a study of STAT5B mutations in CD4+ large granular lymphocyte leukemia. Libraries were prepared by immunoSEQ multiplex PCR; TCRdb keeps only in-frame clonotypes and omits some of them. The sample contains about 26,000 clones, around 81% of which appear only once. The sequencing sample was made of CD4+ T cells from blood buffy coats. Receptor source: a human donor in good health. Each CDR3 is given with its conserved first and last residue. A D gene is named only where the DNA matches it firmly. Rows give clone size only sometimes, using once, few, many, or a class for an expanded clone.

NA | TRBJ2-7 | TRBV2 | NA | CASRREPYEQYF | TGTGCCAGCAGGCGAGAGCCCTACGAGCAGTACTTC
NA | TRBJ1-1 | TRBV7-8 | NA | CASSLSHGRGPEAFF | TGTGCCAGCAGCTTAAGCCACGGCAGGGGACCTGAAGCTTTCTTT
NA | TRBJ1-2 | TRBV19 | NA | CASSRRTENYGYTF | TGTGCCAGTAGTAGGAGGACGGAAAACTATGGCTACACCTTC
TRBD2 | TRBJ2-7 | TRBV2 | few | CASSRLGTSEFPDEQYF | TGTGCCAGCAGCCGACTCGGGACTAGCGAGTTTCCGGACGAGCAGTACTTC
TRBD1 | TRBJ1-2 | TRBV19 | few | CASGDREGYGYTF | TGTGCCAGTGGTGACAGGGAAGGCTATGGCTACACCTTC
NA | TRBJ1-3 | TRBV10-3 | NA | CAISVDGNTIYF | TGTGCCATCAGCGTAGACGGAAACACCATATATTTT
NA | TRBJ1-2 | TRBV7-9 | NA | CASSLRGDEGYTF | TGTGCCAGCAGCTTAAGGGGGGATGAAGGCTACACCTTC
NA | TRBJ2-2 | TRBV4-2 | NA | CASTAQGTNTGELFF | TGTGCCAGCACCGCCCAGGGTACGAACACCGGGGAGCTGTTTTTT
NA | TRBJ2-2 | TRBV5-5 | once | CASSLRPTGRSTGELFF | TGTGCCAGCAGCCTCAGGCCCACGGGAAGGAGCACCGGGGAGCTGTTTTTT
NA | TRBJ2-1 | TRBV2 | NA | CASSEDRSSYNEQFF | TGTGCCAGCAGTGAAGATAGGAGCTCCTACAATGAGCAGTTCTTC
NA | TRBJ2-5 | TRBV7-9 | NA | CASSLNQETQYF | TGTGCCAGCAGCTTAAACCAAGAGACCCAGTACTTC
NA | TRBJ1-3 | TRBV7-9 | NA | CASSLDGSGNTIYF | TGTGCCAGCAGCCTCGACGGCTCTGGAAACACCATATATTTT
NA | TRBJ2-5 | TRBV7-9 | NA | CASRRIMGETQYF | TGTGCCAGCAGACGAATAATGGGAGAGACCCAGTACTTC
NA | TRBJ2-6 | TRBV18 | NA | CASSRVAPSSGANVLTF | TGTGCCAGCTCACGGGTAGCGCCCAGCTCTGGGGCCAACGTCCTGACTTTC
NA | TRBJ1-1 | TRBV7-9 | few | CASSLDRAGRGTEAFF | TGTGCCAGCAGCTTAGACAGGGCTGGCCGTGGCACTGAAGCTTTCTTT
NA | TRBJ1-1 | TRBV10-1 | NA | CASSESIWGEPGNTEAFF | TGCGCCAGCAGTGAGTCGATCTGGGGGGAACCCGGGAACACTGAAGCTTTCTTT
NA | TRBJ1-5 | TRBV7-9 | few | CASSFGSQPQHF | TGTGCCAGCAGCTTTGGGTCGCAGCCCCAGCATTTT
TRBD2 | TRBJ2-2 | TRBV7-8 | NA | CASSLGGLGTGELFF | TGTGCCAGCAGCTTGGGAGGGCTCGGCACCGGGGAGCTGTTTTTT
NA | TRBJ1-2 | TRBV5-6 | few | CASSLGVRGSGYTF | TGTGCCAGCAGCTTGGGGGTCCGGGGTAGCGGCTACACCTTC
TRBD2 | TRBJ2-1 | TRBV2 | NA | CASKPNSGAHEQFF | TGTGCCAGCAAACCGAATAGCGGGGCGCATGAGCAGTTCTTC
TRBD2 | TRBJ2-4 | TRBV5-1 | once | CASTPNPGLGEGIQYF | TGCGCCAGCACCCCGAACCCGGGACTAGGGGAAGGCATTCAGTACTTC
TRBD1 | TRBJ2-3 | TRBV19 | NA | CASRTGQAGADTQYF | TGTGCCAGTAGAACCGGACAGGCGGGTGCAGATACGCAGTATTTT
NA | TRBJ1-4 | TRBV2 | NA | CASIETAANEKLFF | TGTGCCAGCATTGAAACGGCGGCTAATGAAAAACTGTTTTTT
NA | TRBJ1-1 | TRBV5-1 | NA | CASSEGSFMNTEAFF | TGCGCCAGCAGTGAAGGCAGCTTCATGAACACTGAAGCTTTCTTT
TRBD1 | TRBJ1-5 | TRBV28 | NA | CASRARGRGNQPQHF | TGTGCCAGCAGGGCTAGGGGGCGAGGCAATCAGCCCCAGCATTTT
NA | TRBJ1-5 | TRBV28 | few | CASSLEQVYNQPQHF | TGTGCCAGCAGTTTAGAACAGGTCTACAATCAGCCCCAGCATTTT
TRBD1 | TRBJ2-2 | TRBV25-1 | NA | CASRDRGTGELFF | TGTGCCAGCCGAGACAGGGGAACCGGGGAGCTGTTTTTT
NA | TRBJ2-3 | TRBV18 | few | CASSPPTGTDTQYF | TGTGCCAGCTCACCACCAACAGGCACAGATACGCAGTATTTT
TRBD2 | TRBJ2-1 | TRBV7-8 | once | CASSLGLVAGTANEQFF | TGTGCCAGCAGCTTAGGCCTGGTAGCGGGGACCGCTAATGAGCAGTTCTTC